This entry lists 31 T cell receptor beta chains sequenced from one sample in a study of long-term antiretroviral therapy in people with HIV. The assay used was immunoSEQ (version v3.0), run at survey level. Sequenced by immunoSEQ multiplex PCR; TCRdb stores in-frame clones only, minus some. Among about 35,000 clones, around 79% were seen once, and the ten largest hold around 3.7%. The sample consisted of unsorted PBMCs, taken 3 years after starting antiretroviral therapy. The source is a man aged 50-60 years with HIV.

The chain links TRBV10-3 to TRBJ2-7, with D perhaps TRBD1 (9 bases). The germline V gene encodes CDR1 ENHRY and CDR2 SYGVKD. V was clipped by 11 bases and J by 3 bases, with 20 bases between them. The CDR3 spans 14 residues. In DNA, the CDR3 is TGTGCCTCGGGAGGGGGACAGGGTCTCTACGAGCAGTACTTC. This sequence encodes CASGGGQGLYEQYF.

V gene TRBV4-3 combines with J gene TRBJ2-7; D is uncertain. The CDR3 is 15 amino acids. CDR1 LGHNA and CDR2 YSLEER come from the germline V gene. V lost 0 bases to trimming and J lost 3 bases, with 12 bases between them. This chain's CDR3 is CASSQDRHSFYEQYF. In DNA, the CDR3 is TGCGCCAGCAGCCAAGATAGACATTCGTTCTACGAGCAGTACTTC.

This sequence joins TRBV7-3 and TRBJ2-2; D ambiguous. Trimming left V 5 bases short and J 2 bases short, with 12 bases between. Per the germline V gene, CDR1 is SGHTA and CDR2 is FQGTGA. The CDR3 length is 15 residues. The CDR3 here is CASSTPGSNTGELFF. CDR3 DNA sequence: TGTGCCAGCAGCACACCCGGGTCCAACACCGGGGAGCTGTTTTTT.

This CDR3 reads CASSLLLYQETQYF. CDR3 sequence (DNA): TGCGCCAGCAGCTTGTTGCTATACCAAGAGACCCAGTACTTC. This chain connects TRBV5-1 to TRBJ2-5; D call uncertain. This CDR3 comprises 14 residues. Trimming cost V 1 base and J 0 bases, with 7 bases left between them. Germline V gene data show CDR1 as SGHRS and CDR2 as YFSETQ.

The chain joins TRBV7-9 to TRBJ2-1; 9 bases map to TRBD2. Losses at the gene ends were 1 base for V and 2 bases for J; bases not matched to a gene: 9. The CDR3 covers 18 residues. Germline values: CDR1 SEHNR, CDR2 FQNEAQ (reference sequence). CDR3 in amino acids: CASSLGPRLAATYNEQFF. CDR3 bases: TGTGCCAGCAGCTTAGGCCCGCGACTAGCGGCTACCTACAATGAGCAGTTCTTC.

V is TRBV7-5 and J is TRBJ1-2. TRBV7-5 is annotated as a pseudogene. The CDR3 consists of 18 residues. The CDR3 reads CARSFKVGVPIFCYGYTF. The CDR3 DNA reads TGTGCCAGAAGCTTTAAGGTGGGGGTCCCTATTTTTTGCTATGGCTACACCTTC.

This sequence joins TRBV4-1 and TRBJ2-3; 11 bases fit TRBD2. This CDR3 contains 16 residues. The V and J ends lost 8 bases and 2 bases, in that order; junction bases with no gene match: 9. Germline V gives CDR1 MGHRA, CDR2 YSYEKL. The CDR3 here is CASASGRPLVTDTQYF. The CDR3 DNA reads TGCGCCAGCGCTAGCGGGAGGCCGCTAGTCACAGATACGCAGTATTTT.

The V gene is TRBV5-8, the J gene TRBJ1-1; D not certain. CDR3 length: 14 amino acids. Germline V gene sequence: CDR1 SGHTS, CDR2 YDEGEE. V was shortened by 0 bases and J by 0 bases, with 6 bases between the two germline ends. DNA for the CDR3: TGTGCCAGCAGCTTGGAACTCATGAACACTGAAGCTTTCTTT. The encoded protein is CASSLELMNTEAFF.

J is TRBJ2-5 and V is TRBV19; D ambiguous. CDR3 length: 11 residues. The germline V gene encodes CDR1 LNHDA and CDR2 SQIVND (reference sequence). The V end was cut by 3 bases, the J end by 5 bases, with 4 bases between. The CDR3 reads CASSIRETQYF. The CDR3 DNA sequence: TGTGCCAGTAGTATCCGGGAGACCCAGTACTTC.

This clone ranks as medium-sized. This chain connects TRBV7-3 to TRBJ2-7; D is uncertain. Looked up from germline, CDR1 is SGHTA and CDR2 is FQGTGA. The V and J ends lost 5 bases and 4 bases respectively, with 18 bases between them. The CDR3 has 15 amino acids. The CDR3 DNA sequence: TGTGCCAGCAGCCCGGACGGAGCGAGCGCATACGAGCAGTACTTC. It yields the protein CASSPDGASAYEQYF.

This clone was counted once. The chain is built from TRBV6-5 and TRBJ2-7; tentatively, D is TRBD2 (6 bases). Trimming took 4 bases from V and 4 from J, leaving 14 bases between them. Germline V lookup: CDR1 MNHEY, CDR2 SVGAGI. The CDR3 runs to 14 residues. In nucleotides, the CDR3 is TGTGCCAGCAGTTCGGACTACCGCGGGTACGAGCAGTACTTC. Protein: CASSSDYRGYEQYF.

This clone was seen only a few times. The chain combines TRBV27 with TRBJ1-2; no firm D call. The CDR3 is 13 residues long. The germline V gene has CDR1 MNHEY and CDR2 SMNVEV (reference sequence). V dropped 3 bases and J dropped 2 bases, with 7 bases sitting between them. CDR3 bases: TGTGCCAGCAGTTTTGGACTGAACTATGGCTACACCTTC. This translates into CASSFGLNYGYTF.

This chain joins TRBV7-9 and TRBJ2-5, with 7 bases aligning to TRBD1. The CDR3 is 14 residues long. Germline CDR1 is SEHNR and CDR2 is FQNEAQ (reference sequence). The V and J ends lost 5 bases and 2 bases, in that order; junction bases with no gene match: 5. The CDR3 is CASSPGTEQETQYF. The CDR3 bases are TGTGCCAGCAGCCCCGGGACAGAACAAGAGACCCAGTACTTC.

A few counts support this clone. Distinct nucleotide sequences in the sample also encode this CDR3. The gene calls are TRBV28 and TRBJ1-5; D gene uncertain. Per germline, CDR1 MDHEN and CDR2 SYDVKM. With 2 bases removed from V and 2 bases from J, the gap between germline ends came to 4 bases. The CDR3 totals 13 residues. CDR3 residues: CASSLTGNQPQHF. The CDR3 nucleotides read TGTGCCAGCAGTTTAACCGGCAATCAGCCCCAGCATTTT.

This clone was picked up a small number of times. This chain joins TRBV28 and TRBJ1-2, with D possibly TRBD1 on 5 matching bases. CDR1 MDHEN and CDR2 SYDVKM come from the germline V gene. The V gene lost 4 bases and the J gene lost 5 bases, with 8 bases spanning the gap. The CDR3 spans 12 residues. CDR3 protein: CASSWGGYGYTF. The CDR3 nucleotides read TGTGCCAGCAGTTGGGGGGGGTATGGCTACACCTTC.

The chain carries TRBV7-2 and TRBJ1-2; the D gene is possibly TRBD1 (5 bases). In germline, CDR1 is SGHTA, CDR2 FQGNSA. V was clipped by 2 bases and J by 5 bases, with 12 bases between them. The length of the CDR3 is 14 residues. CDR3 nucleotide sequence: TGTGCCAGCAGCTTATCGACAGTCACTTATGGCTACACCTTC. Amino acids: CASSLSTVTYGYTF.

This chain joins TRBV7-2 and TRBJ2-3, with TRBD1 as a possible D gene (6 bases). The V and J ends lost 0 bases and 0 bases respectively, with 10 bases between them. The CDR3 length is 16 residues. CDR1 is SGHTA, CDR2 FQGNSA, per germline. DNA of the CDR3: TGTGCCAGCAGCTTAGCGGTCACAGGGAGCACAGATACGCAGTATTTT. Its translation is CASSLAVTGSTDTQYF.

The chain employs TRBV11-2 and TRBJ2-5; D is uncertain. Germline CDR1 and CDR2: SGHAT and FQNNGV. Trimming took off 5 bases at V and 6 bases at J, with 16 bases between the two ends. This CDR3 is 14 amino acids long. DNA for the CDR3: TGTGCCAGCAGCCCCGGCCCCAGACGGCAGACCCAGTACTTC. Translated, it gives CASSPGPRRQTQYF.

The J gene is TRBJ2-7, the V gene TRBV5-1; no firm D call. This CDR3 is built from 14 residues. Trimming removed 1 base at V and 0 bases at J, with 8 bases between. Per the germline V gene, CDR1 is SGHRS and CDR2 is YFSETQ. The CDR3 protein is CASSLSVSSYEQYF. Written as DNA, the CDR3 is TGCGCCAGCAGCTTGAGCGTGAGCTCCTACGAGCAGTACTTC.

The chain has TRBV19 and TRBJ2-1, with D possibly matching TRBD2 (5 bases). This CDR3 spans 17 amino acids. Per germline, CDR1 LNHDA and CDR2 SQIVND (reference sequence). V was pared by 4 bases and J by 0 bases, with 16 bases between. The chain's CDR3 is CASSTQKAGLSYNEQFF. The CDR3 DNA sequence: TGTGCCAGTAGTACCCAAAAGGCCGGACTCTCCTACAATGAGCAGTTCTTC.

The V and J genes are TRBV5-5 and TRBJ2-7; 7 bases agree with TRBD2. The V gene's germline CDR1 is SGHKS and CDR2 YYEKEE (reference sequence). CDR3 length: 14 residues. Losses at the gene ends were 4 bases for V and 0 bases for J; bases not matched to a gene: 4. Here the CDR3 reads CASSGLAASYEQYF. In DNA form, the CDR3 reads TGTGCCAGCAGCGGGCTAGCGGCCTCCTACGAGCAGTACTTC.

The chain employs TRBV5-1 and TRBJ1-1; no reliable D call. Trimming removed 4 bases at V and 2 bases at J, with 9 bases between. CDR1 SGHRS and CDR2 YFSETQ come from the germline V gene. The CDR3 loop spans 13 amino acids. CDR3 bases: TGCGCCAGCAGCACGGACCCTAACACTGAAGCTTTCTTT. Protein sequence: CASSTDPNTEAFF.

The chain has TRBV7-2 and TRBJ1-1, with 8 bases aligning to TRBD1. The junction had 7 bases not matched to a gene; V was cut back by 5 bases and J by 5 bases. The CDR3 consists of 14 residues. Germline V CDR1 and CDR2: SGHTA, FQGNSA. The DNA for the CDR3 is TGTGCCAGCAGCAAACAGGGGGGTGAGACTGAAGCTTTCTTT. The encoded protein is CASSKQGGETEAFF.

The chain recombines TRBV28 with TRBJ2-5, with 14 bases that match TRBD2. J lost 4 bases, V lost 3 bases, and 10 bases had no gene match. CDR3 length: 18 amino acids. Germline V CDR1 and CDR2: MDHEN, SYDVKM. The CDR3 is CASSFRGLAGVGLETQYF. The CDR3 DNA sequence: TGTGCCAGCAGTTTTAGGGGACTAGCGGGAGTGGGGCTAGAGACCCAGTACTTC.

The chain recombines TRBV4-1 with TRBJ2-1, with a tentative D call TRBD2 (6 bases). The V gene lost 0 bases and the J gene lost 6 bases, with 9 bases spanning the gap. CDR1 MGHRA and CDR2 YSYEKL come from the germline V gene. The CDR3 has 14 amino acids. This chain's CDR3 is CASSQEGTRNEQFF. For the CDR3, the DNA is TGCGCCAGCAGCCAAGAAGGGACTCGCAATGAGCAGTTCTTC.

The chain links TRBV28 to TRBJ1-2; no definite D call. This CDR3 spans 14 amino acids. V lost 0 bases and J lost 8, with 13 bases in between. Germline lookup yields CDR1 MDHEN and CDR2 SYDVKM. This CDR3 reads CASSLWRAARGYTF. The DNA for the CDR3 is TGTGCCAGCAGTTTATGGCGGGCAGCTAGGGGCTACACCTTC.

The chain combines TRBV7-9 with TRBJ1-1; 7 bases are a match to TRBD1. CDR1 and CDR2 (germline): SEHNR, FQNEAQ (reference sequence). The CDR3 sequence is 12 residues long. The trim removed 5 bases at V and 7 bases at J, leaving 4 bases unmatched. This CDR3 reads CASSPGTVEAFF. The CDR3 DNA follows: TGTGCCAGCAGCCCCGGGACAGTTGAAGCTTTCTTT. The full variable domain, completed using reference TRBV7-9 and TRBJ1-1, is DTGVSQNPRHKITKRGQNVTFRCDPISEHNRLYWYRQTLGQGPEFLTYFQNEAQLEKSRLLSDRFSAERPKGSFSTLEIQRTEQGDSAMYLCASSPGTVEAFFGQGTRLTVV.

The J gene is TRBJ2-5, the V gene TRBV7-9; D gene uncertain. The CDR3 contains 13 residues. From germline, CDR1 is SEHNR and CDR2 FQNEAQ (reference sequence). The V end was cut by 1 base, the J end by 7 bases, with 10 bases between. The CDR3: CASSLDASRTQYF. CDR3 coding DNA: TGTGCCAGCAGCTTAGATGCTTCTCGGACCCAGTACTTC. Full variable domain (remainder filled in from reference TRBV7-9 and TRBJ2-5): DTGVSQNPRHKITKRGQNVTFRCDPISEHNRLYWYRQTLGQGPEFLTYFQNEAQLEKSRLLSDRFSAERPKGSFSTLEIQRTEQGDSAMYLCASSLDASRTQYFGPGTRLLVL.

CDR3 loop: CASRPGARGLRGYTF. DNA of the CDR3: TGTGCCAGCAGACCGGGAGCCCGGGGGCTGCGTGGCTACACCTTC. The genes are TRBV28 and TRBJ1-2, with D perhaps TRBD1 (6 bases). Per germline, CDR1 MDHEN and CDR2 SYDVKM. Trimming pared 6 bases from V and 7 bases from J, leaving 21 bases between. There are 15 residues in the CDR3.

The chain uses TRBV28 and TRBJ1-2, with D unresolved. Germline assignment: CDR1 MDHEN and CDR2 SYDVKM. Deletions cut 6 bases from V and 6 bases from J, with 14 bases between. The CDR3 extends over 13 amino acids. The CDR3 sequence: CASSPRGLDGYTF. Written as DNA, the CDR3 is TGTGCCAGCAGCCCCCGTGGGTTGGATGGCTACACCTTC.

This chain connects TRBV7-9 to TRBJ2-3; TRBD1 might be the D (6 bases). From germline, CDR1 is SEHNR and CDR2 FQNEAQ (reference sequence). Trimming shortened V by 5 bases and J by 4 bases, and 13 bases separated the two germline ends. The CDR3 runs to 14 residues. The CDR3 reads CASSTTGRPDTQYF. The DNA for the CDR3 is TGTGCCAGCAGCACCACAGGGCGTCCAGATACGCAGTATTTT. Full variable domain (remainder filled in from reference TRBV7-9 and TRBJ2-3): DTGVSQNPRHKITKRGQNVTFRCDPISEHNRLYWYRQTLGQGPEFLTYFQNEAQLEKSRLLSDRFSAERPKGSFSTLEIQRTEQGDSAMYLCASSTTGRPDTQYFGPGTRLTVL.